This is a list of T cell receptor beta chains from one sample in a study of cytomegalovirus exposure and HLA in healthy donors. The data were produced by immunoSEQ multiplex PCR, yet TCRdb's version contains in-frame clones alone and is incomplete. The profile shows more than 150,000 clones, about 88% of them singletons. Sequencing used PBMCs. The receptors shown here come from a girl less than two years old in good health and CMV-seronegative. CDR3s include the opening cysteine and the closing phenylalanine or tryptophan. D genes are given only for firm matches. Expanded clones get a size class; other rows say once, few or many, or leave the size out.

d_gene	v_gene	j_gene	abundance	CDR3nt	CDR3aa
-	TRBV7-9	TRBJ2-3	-	TGTGCCAGTCGGGATAGAGGGCCCACAGATACGCAGTATTTT	CASRDRGPTDTQYF
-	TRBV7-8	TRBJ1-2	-	TGTGCCAGCAGCTTACAAGGGGCGAACTATGGCTACACCTTC	CASSLQGANYGYTF
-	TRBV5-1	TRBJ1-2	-	TGCGCCAGCAGCGCACCGGGAAGGAATCATGGCTACACCTTC	CASSAPGRNHGYTF
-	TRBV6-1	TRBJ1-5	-	TGTGCCAGCAGGGAAAGCGGAGGGAGTCAGCCCCAGCATTTT	CASRESGGSQPQHF
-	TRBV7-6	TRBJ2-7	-	TGTGCCAGCAGGCGGACTCCAAGCTCCTACGAGCAGTACTTC	CASRRTPSSYEQYF
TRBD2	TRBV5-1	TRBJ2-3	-	TGCGCCAGCAGCTCAATCAGGACTAGCGGGGGGGCAACAGATACGCAGTATTTT	CASSSIRTSGGATDTQYF
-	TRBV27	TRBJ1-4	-	TGTGCCAGCAGTTTTTCCGTGCAGGGCTATGAAAAACTGTTTTTT	CASSFSVQGYEKLFF
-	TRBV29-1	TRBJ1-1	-	TGCAGCGTTGAACTGGGCGCCCAAGCTTTCTTT	CSVELGAQAFF
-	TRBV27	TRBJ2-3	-	TGTGCCAGCAGTTCGTCGGGACTCGGCACAGATACGCAGTATTTT	CASSSSGLGTDTQYF
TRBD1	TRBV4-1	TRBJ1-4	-	TGCGCCAGCAGCCCCAGGACAGGGAATGAAAAACTGTTTTTT	CASSPRTGNEKLFF
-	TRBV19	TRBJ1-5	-	TGTGCCAGTAGTACCCGACAGTCTAGCAATCAGCCCCAGCATTTT	CASSTRQSSNQPQHF
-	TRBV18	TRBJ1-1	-	TGTGCCAGCTCATACATTCGGGAAGACACTGAAGCTTTCTTT	CASSYIREDTEAFF
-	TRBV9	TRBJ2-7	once	TGTGCCAGCAGCCTCGTGTACGAGCAGTACTTC	CASSLVYEQYF
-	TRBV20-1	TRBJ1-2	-	TGCAGTGCTCCAGGGGGCTACACCTTC	CSAPGGYTF
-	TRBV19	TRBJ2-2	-	TGTGCCAGTAGTATAGGGAGGACCGGGGAGCTGTTTTTT	CASSIGRTGELFF
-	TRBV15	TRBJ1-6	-	TGTGCCACCAGCAAAGGCAACAGGGTCTTAAATAATTCACCCCTCCACTTT	CATSKGNRVLNNSPLHF
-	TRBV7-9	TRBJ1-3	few	TGTGCCAGCAGCTTACGTGGGCTGGGCGCAGGGGGAAACACCATATATTTT	CASSLRGLGAGGNTIYF
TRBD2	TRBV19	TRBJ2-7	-	TGTGCCAGTACCCCGGGGGGGGCCGGGGGATTCGAGCAGTACTTC	CASTPGGAGGFEQYF
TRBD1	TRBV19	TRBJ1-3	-	TGTGCCAGTAGTATGAATGGACAGGCCTCGTACTCTGGAAACACCATATATTTT	CASSMNGQASYSGNTIYF
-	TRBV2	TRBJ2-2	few	TGTGCCAGCAATAGGAGAAACACCGGGGAGCTGTTTTTT	CASNRRNTGELFF
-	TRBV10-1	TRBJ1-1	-	TGCGCCAGCAGTGCTTCCAGAAATCTGAACACTGAAGCTTTCTTT	CASSASRNLNTEAFF
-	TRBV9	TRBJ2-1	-	TGTGCCAGCAGCGTAGCTACTTCGGGAAGCTCCTACAATGAGCAGTTCTTC	CASSVATSGSSYNEQFF
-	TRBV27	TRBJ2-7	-	TGTGCCAGCAGTCAGGACAACCCGACAACCTACGAGCAGTACTTC	CASSQDNPTTYEQYF
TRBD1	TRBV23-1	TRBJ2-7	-	TGCGCCAGCAGTCAGGCCGGGACAGGCTCCTACGAGCAGTACTTC	CASSQAGTGSYEQYF
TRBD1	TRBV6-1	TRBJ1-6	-	TGTGCCAGCACCCCGACAGGGATTAAGGCTTCACCCCTCCACTTT	CASTPTGIKASPLHF
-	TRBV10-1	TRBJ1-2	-	TGCGCCAGCATTCATGACAAGGGGGTGAAAGCTAACTATGGCTACACCTTC	CASIHDKGVKANYGYTF
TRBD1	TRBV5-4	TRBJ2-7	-	TGTGCCAGCAGCGTAGACCGGGACAGGGGGTCCTACGAGCAGTACTTC	CASSVDRDRGSYEQYF
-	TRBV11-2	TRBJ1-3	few	TGTGCCAGCAGGATCCCGAGTGGAGACACCATATATTTT	CASRIPSGDTIYF
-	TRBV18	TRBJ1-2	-	TGTGCCAGCTCCCGCCAGGTGGACTACTATGGCTACACCTTC	CASSRQVDYYGYTF
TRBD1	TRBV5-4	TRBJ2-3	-	TGTGCCGCCCGTGGACAGGGGTTCGATACGCAGTATTTT	CAARGQGFDTQYF
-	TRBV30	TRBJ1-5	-	TGTGCCTGGAGTGTTCAGAGCAATCAGCCCCAGCATTTT	CAWSVQSNQPQHF
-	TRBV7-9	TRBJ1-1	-	TGTGCCAGCAGCCTTCTGCAGGGTGGCGGTGAAGCTTTCTTT	CASSLLQGGGEAFF
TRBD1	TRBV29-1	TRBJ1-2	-	TGCAGCGCCGAGGGGCAGGGGGGTGGCTACACCTTC	CSAEGQGGGYTF
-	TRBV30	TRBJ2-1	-	TGTGCCTCGAAAGACGGACAACGATACAATGAGCAGTTCTTC	CASKDGQRYNEQFF
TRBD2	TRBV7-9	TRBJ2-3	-	TGTGCCAGCAGCTTAGACCAGCGGGGGTTTGTGCAGTATTTT	CASSLDQRGFVQYF
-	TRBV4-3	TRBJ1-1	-	TGCGCCAGCAGCCAAGGGAGATCTGAAGCTTTCTTT	CASSQGRSEAFF
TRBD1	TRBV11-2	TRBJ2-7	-	TGTGCCAGCAGCTCCTCGGACAGGGGCCCGCCGGCGAACGTCGAGCAGTACTTC	CASSSSDRGPPANVEQYF
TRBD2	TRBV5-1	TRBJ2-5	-	TGCGCCAGCAGCCCGACTAGCGGGAAAGAGACCCAGTACTTC	CASSPTSGKETQYF
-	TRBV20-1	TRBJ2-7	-	TGCAGTGCTAGCGGTACAGCCGAGCAGTACTTC	CSASGTAEQYF
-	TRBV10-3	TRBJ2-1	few	TGTGCCATCAGACAGGACCTTTCCTACAATGAGCAGTTCTTC	CAIRQDLSYNEQFF
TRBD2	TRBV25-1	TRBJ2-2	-	TGTGCCAGCAGTGCTCGGGCCAGCGGGATCACCGGGGAGCTGTTTTTT	CASSARASGITGELFF
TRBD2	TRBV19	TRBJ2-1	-	TGTGCCAGTAGTCGAACTAGCGGGAGATTCGTGAATGAGCAGTTCTTC	CASSRTSGRFVNEQFF
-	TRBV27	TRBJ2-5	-	TGTGCCAGCAGTTCCTCCGTGGCGGGGCTACAGACCCAGTACTTC	CASSSSVAGLQTQYF
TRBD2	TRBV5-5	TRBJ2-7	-	TGTGCCAGCAGGTTAGCGGGGGGGGGCGAGCAGTACTTC	CASRLAGGGEQYF
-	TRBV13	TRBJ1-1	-	TGTGCCAGCAGCTTAGAGACTTCCACTGAAGCTTTCTTT	CASSLETSTEAFF
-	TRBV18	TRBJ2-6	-	TGTGCCAGCTCACTTCGGTCTGGGGCCAACGTCCTGACTTTC	CASSLRSGANVLTF
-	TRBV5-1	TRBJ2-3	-	TGCGCCAGCAGCTTGGGCAGGGTCAAAGATACGCAGTATTTT	CASSLGRVKDTQYF
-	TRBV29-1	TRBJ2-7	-	TGCAGCGTTGAAGATCACGTGCACGAGCAGTACTTC	CSVEDHVHEQYF
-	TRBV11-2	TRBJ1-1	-	TGTGCCAGCAGCTTACAGGTTTTGAACACTGAAGCTTTCTTT	CASSLQVLNTEAFF
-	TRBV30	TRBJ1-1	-	TGTGCCTGGAGTGTTGGAGGGGAAGCTTTCTTT	CAWSVGGEAFF
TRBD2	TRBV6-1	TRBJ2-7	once	TGTGCCAGCAGTGAGGTAGGACTAGCGGGGGCCTACTTCTACGAGCAGTACTTC	CASSEVGLAGAYFYEQYF